This T cell receptor beta chain was documented in a study of T cell repertoires in cytomegalovirus infection. Turning to the study itself: From public TCR beta signatures came an indication of both CMV infection and matching HLA type.

V lost 1 base to trimming and J lost 6 bases, with 14 bases between them. In germline, CDR1 is SGHTA, CDR2 FQGNSA. This CDR3 contains 15 residues. This clonotype was observed many times. Its antigen remains unknown. TCRdb called the reads again in MiXCR, with one record for every CDR3 protein. The table has 450,000 to 650,000 distinct CDR3 sequences, over 35% seen once. Overall study results and limits: Across the ex vivo response, the dominant clonotypes were HLA-C-restricted CMV-specific TCR beta clonotypes. Summed public TCR beta family frequency identified CMV carriers bearing the relevant HLA.

The sequences come from cultured PBMCs, collected from culture after CMV antigen stimulation. The V gene is TRBV7-2, the J gene TRBJ2-3; either TRBD1 or TRBD2 may supply D (6 bases each). This TCR came from a human donor in good health (CMV status not recorded). Some clones in this sample may be carry-over from other donors' samples. CDR3 nucleotide sequence: TGTGCCAGCAGCTTAGATGGGGGGCGTTGGGATACGCAGTATTTT. It encodes CASSLDGGRWDTQYF.